These T cell receptor beta chains were read from a single sample in a study of cytomegalovirus exposure and HLA in healthy donors. The table came from immunoSEQ multiplex PCR; TCRdb's copy has only in-frame clones and leaves some out. The table shows fewer than 200,000 clones, with approximately 80% occurring only once. Specimen: PBMCs. The receptors were gathered from a man between 18 and 29 years old in good health and CMV-seropositive. Each CDR3 is given with its conserved first and last residue. The D gene is left open where the match is weak. Clone size, where shown, is once, few, many, or a class for clones that have expanded.

V gene	CDR3 length	J gene	clone size	D gene	CDR3 DNA	CDR3 protein
TRBV5-6	12	TRBJ1-5	-	-	TGTGCCAGCAGCCAAATGAATCAGCCCCAGCATTTT	CASSQMNQPQHF
TRBV27	14	TRBJ2-1	-	TRBD2	TGTGCCAGCAGTTTATCGGGACTAGACAATGAGCAGTTCTTC	CASSLSGLDNEQFF
TRBV27	15	TRBJ2-7	-	TRBD2	TGTGCCAGCAGTTCATGGACTAGCGGGGGCTACGAGCAGTACTTC	CASSSWTSGGYEQYF
TRBV10-2	12	TRBJ1-1	few	-	TGCGCCAGCAGTGAGGGGGGCATGGAAGCTTTCTTT	CASSEGGMEAFF
TRBV19	13	TRBJ1-3	-	-	TGTGCCAGTAACCGGTTCTCTGGAAACACCATATATTTT	CASNRFSGNTIYF
TRBV19	18	TRBJ2-3	-	TRBD2	TGTGCCAGTAGTTCATGGACTAGCGGGGGCTTAAGCACAGATACGCAGTATTTT	CASSSWTSGGLSTDTQYF
TRBV5-1	12	TRBJ2-7	-	-	TGCGCCAGCAGCTTGGAAGCAGGCGAGCAGTACTTC	CASSLEAGEQYF
TRBV7-2	16	TRBJ1-2	-	TRBD1	TGTGCCAGCAGCTCAGACGACAGGGGGGCCCACTATGGCTACACCTTC	CASSSDDRGAHYGYTF
TRBV5-1	16	TRBJ1-1	few	-	TGCGCCAGCAGCTTGGGGCTAAGACAGTCTGGGACTGAAGCTTTCTTT	CASSLGLRQSGTEAFF
TRBV5-4	13	TRBJ2-7	-	-	TGTGCCAGCAGCTTGGATCTAGCCGGCGAGCAGTACTTC	CASSLDLAGEQYF
TRBV7-9	16	TRBJ2-3	-	-	TGTGCCAGCAGCTTCGACTACTCCGACTTCACAGATACGCAGTATTTT	CASSFDYSDFTDTQYF
TRBV5-1	15	TRBJ2-7	-	TRBD1	TGCGCCAGCAGCTTGCTAGGGGGCACGGGGTACGAGCAGTACTTC	CASSLLGGTGYEQYF
TRBV27	14	TRBJ2-1	-	-	TGTGCCAGCAGCCAGTACTACAATGATAATGAGCAGTTCTTC	CASSQYYNDNEQFF
TRBV19	14	TRBJ1-1	-	TRBD1	TGTGCCAGTAGCCTGGGACGACAGGGTACTGAAGCTTTCTTT	CASSLGRQGTEAFF
TRBV29-1	13	TRBJ2-3	-	TRBD1	TGCAGCGCCGGGGACAGAGCCACAGATACGCAGTATTTT	CSAGDRATDTQYF
TRBV7-9	15	TRBJ2-2	-	TRBD2	TGTGCCAGCAGCTTAGTGCTAGCGGGAACCGGGGAGCTGTTTTTT	CASSLVLAGTGELFF
TRBV4-2	16	TRBJ1-4	-	-	TGTGCCAGCAGCCAAGATGGTACAGGTGATAATGAAAAACTGTTTTTT	CASSQDGTGDNEKLFF
TRBV5-4	14	TRBJ1-1	few	-	TGTGCCAGCAGCTTGGATCAAGGGGCCACTGAAGCTTTCTTT	CASSLDQGATEAFF
TRBV30	13	TRBJ1-2	-	-	TGTGCCTGGAGCCCTGGGGAGGGATTTGGCTACACCTTC	CAWSPGEGFGYTF
TRBV25-1	17	TRBJ2-3	-	TRBD2	TGTGCCAGCAGTGAAGCATCACTAGCGAGATACACAGATACGCAGTATTTT	CASSEASLARYTDTQYF
TRBV19	16	TRBJ2-7	-	-	TGTGCCAGTAGTGGTAACCGGGATGTCCCATCCTACGAGCAGTACTTC	CASSGNRDVPSYEQYF
TRBV29-1	14	TRBJ1-3	-	-	TGCAGCGTGGAACAGGGCTTCTCTGGAAACACCATATATTTT	CSVEQGFSGNTIYF
TRBV27	14	TRBJ1-1	-	TRBD1	TGTGCCAGCAGTTCCAGGGGGCGGAACACTGAAGCTTTCTTT	CASSSRGRNTEAFF
TRBV2	14	TRBJ2-5	-	TRBD2	TGTGCCCATTCTGAGGGGCGGGAGCTGGGGACCCAGTACTTC	CAHSEGRELGTQYF
TRBV5-4	14	TRBJ2-4	-	TRBD1	TGTGCCAGCAGCAAGGACAGGGCCAAAAACATTCAGTACTTC	CASSKDRAKNIQYF
TRBV6-6	13	TRBJ1-5	-	TRBD1	TGTGCCAGCAGCGGGACAGGAGATCAGCCCCAGCATTTT	CASSGTGDQPQHF
TRBV6-1	13	TRBJ1-2	-	-	TGTGCCAGCAGTGAAAGCAGGGTCGATGGCTACACCTTC	CASSESRVDGYTF
TRBV11-2	16	TRBJ2-1	-	TRBD1	TGTGCCAGCAGCTGGGGGGCCAACACAGGGGGCGATGAGCAGTTCTTC	CASSWGANTGGDEQFF
TRBV30	13	TRBJ2-3	-	-	-	CAWMVGLGTALSF
TRBV9	15	TRBJ2-1	-	-	TGTGCCAGCAGCGTAGCTCAGGGTGCCCCGAATGAGCAGTTCTTC	CASSVAQGAPNEQFF
TRBV27	14	TRBJ2-7	-	-	TGTGCCAGCAGTCATGGAGGGACCTCCTACGAGCAGTACTTC	CASSHGGTSYEQYF
TRBV6-5	13	TRBJ1-1	-	TRBD1	TGTGCCAGCAGTTTATCCAGGGGGACTGAAGCTTTCTTT	CASSLSRGTEAFF
TRBV9	16	TRBJ2-3	-	TRBD2	TGTGCCAGCAGCGTAGGGCCTAGCGGGGTCACCGATACGCAGTATTTT	CASSVGPSGVTDTQYF
TRBV5-4	14	TRBJ1-1	few	-	TGTGCCAGCAGCTTGGCCCAGGGGCGGACTGAAGCTTTCTTT	CASSLAQGRTEAFF
TRBV18	13	TRBJ2-1	-	-	TGTGCCAGCTCACCGGGGGCCCCGGGTGAGCAGTTCTTC	CASSPGAPGEQFF
TRBV5-1	14	TRBJ2-5	-	TRBD1	TGCGCCAGCAGGGGACAGGGGGCCCAAGAGACCCAGTACTTC	CASRGQGAQETQYF
TRBV7-8	14	TRBJ2-2	-	-	TGTGCCAGCAGCCTGGGGGGGGCCACCGGGGAGCTGTTTTTT	CASSLGGATGELFF
TRBV4-1	16	TRBJ1-1	once	TRBD1	TGCGCCAGCAGCCCACGAGGGACAGGTATGAACACTGAAGCTTTCTTT	CASSPRGTGMNTEAFF
TRBV27	15	TRBJ1-2	-	TRBD1	TGTGCCAGCAGTTCCCCGGACAGGGCTAACTATGGCTACACCTTC	CASSSPDRANYGYTF
TRBV9	14	TRBJ2-2	-	TRBD2	TGTGCCAGCAGGAGCGGGGGGAACACCGGGGAGCTGTTTTTT	CASRSGGNTGELFF
TRBV2	15	TRBJ2-7	-	-	TGTGCCAGCAGTAAAGACAGAACCCTCTCCTACGAGCAGTACTTC	CASSKDRTLSYEQYF
TRBV6-1	15	TRBJ1-6	-	TRBD1	TGTGCCGGCTCGTTCACAGGGGCGATTAATTCACCCCTCCACTTT	CAGSFTGAINSPLHF
TRBV9	14	TRBJ2-7	-	TRBD2	TGTGCCAGCAGCGTAGGGGCTAGCGGGGGCGAGCAGTACTTC	CASSVGASGGEQYF
TRBV15	15	TRBJ1-2	-	-	TGTGCCACCAGCAGAGATCTCTTGGAGGTGGATGTCTACACCTTC	CATSRDLLEVDVYTF
TRBV4-3	15	TRBJ1-1	-	TRBD1	TGCGCCAGCAGCCTAGCGGACAGGAGGAACACTGAAGCTTTCTTT	CASSLADRRNTEAFF
TRBV2	15	TRBJ2-2	-	-	TGTGCCAGCAGTGACGAGGACTTTTACACCGGGGAGCTGTTTTTT	CASSDEDFYTGELFF
TRBV29-1	17	TRBJ2-1	few	TRBD2	TGCAGCGCCTTGACTTCTGTAAGCGGGGGGCCCTACAATGAGCAGTTCTTC	CSALTSVSGGPYNEQFF
TRBV2	13	TRBJ2-7	-	TRBD1	TGTGCCAGCAGTGAACAGGGGGCCTACGAGCAGTACTTC	CASSEQGAYEQYF
TRBV5-1	18	TRBJ2-3	-	TRBD1	TGCGCCAGCAGCTTGGCCCTATGGGGGACAGGGTGGCGGGATACGCAGTATTTT	CASSLALWGTGWRDTQYF
TRBV12-5	15	TRBJ1-1	-	-	TGTGCTAGTGGTTTGGAAGGAGGCATGAACACTGAAGCTTTCTTT	CASGLEGGMNTEAFF
TRBV21-1	15	TRBJ1-4	-	-	TGTGCCAGCAGCAAAGTGACAGGGATTAATGAAAAACTGTTTTTT	CASSKVTGINEKLFF
TRBV14	15	TRBJ2-3	-	-	TGTGCCAGCAGCCTCGACAGGGAGGCACTAGATACGCAGTATTTT	CASSLDREALDTQYF
TRBV5-1	14	TRBJ2-2	-	-	TGCGCCAGCAGCTTGGCCTCTTCTCCGGGGGAGCTGTTTTTT	CASSLASSPGELFF
TRBV15	16	TRBJ1-2	-	-	TGTGCCACCAGCAGTAAACGCGCCGGGGGGGTCTATGGCTACACCTTC	CATSSKRAGGVYGYTF
TRBV13	15	TRBJ2-6	-	-	TGTGCCAGCAGCTTCATGACAGGTGGGGCCAACGTCCTGACTTTC	CASSFMTGGANVLTF